The 14 T cell receptor beta chains listed next were all sequenced from one sample in a study of T-cell reconstitution after alpha-beta-depleted transplantation in children. This sample's TCRbeta library carried unique molecular identifier barcodes. MiXCR, applied by TCRdb to the PCR reads, yields one record per CDR3 protein. Of some 500,000 distinct CDR3 sequences in the sample, 18% were seen once. Sequenced material: PBMCs from the stem cell graft donor, taken from the stem cell graft. These receptors were taken from a human donor who donated a stem cell graft to a child with acute lymphoblastic leukemia.

The chain couples TRBV6-1 to TRBJ2-3, with D perhaps given as TRBD1 or TRBD2 (5 bases each). The CDR3 runs 13 residues. Germline assignment: CDR1 MNHNS and CDR2 SASEGT. The V and J ends lost 8 bases and 2 bases respectively, with 11 bases between them. The CDR3 region is CASRGVYTDTQYF. Here the CDR3 DNA reads TGTGCCAGCCGGGGCGTCTACACAGATACGCAGTATTTT.

In this sample, this clonotype turned up a few times. The chain has TRBV5-1 and TRBJ2-7, with D tentatively TRBD1 (6 bases). CDR3 size: 14 residues. Trimming took 4 bases from V and 1 from J, leaving 12 bases between them. Germline CDR1 is SGHRS and CDR2 is YFSETQ. Here the CDR3 reads CASSRLQGSYEQYF. CDR3 bases: TGCGCCAGCAGCCGTTTACAGGGATCCTACGAGCAGTACTTC.

The chain employs TRBV10-3 and TRBJ2-7, with 9 bases aligning to TRBD2. The length of the CDR3 is 14 residues. CDR1 ENHRY and CDR2 SYGVKD come from the germline V gene. Losses at the gene ends were 6 bases for V and 6 bases for J; bases not matched to a gene: 9. DNA of the CDR3: TGTGCCATCAGGGTTAGCGGGAGTGGTTCCGAGCAGTACTTC. Translating it yields CAIRVSGSGSEQYF.

This clonotype has a handful of counts. V gene TRBV28 combines with J gene TRBJ2-3, with 10 bases lining up with TRBD2. Germline loops: CDR1 MDHEN, CDR2 SYDVKM. The V gene end was trimmed by 3 bases and the J gene end by 6 bases; junction bases not matched to a gene: 9. The CDR3 runs 16 residues. CDR3 region: CASSLMASGSQDTQYF. CDR3 sequence (DNA): TGTGCCAGCAGTTTGATGGCTAGCGGGAGTCAGGATACGCAGTATTTT.

The table lists this clonotype with a count of one. The chain employs TRBV9 and TRBJ2-5, with TRBD2 matching over 7 bases. The junction had 7 bases not matched to a gene; V was cut back by 3 bases and J by 2 bases. There are 15 residues in the CDR3. CDR1 SGDLS and CDR2 YYNGEE come from the germline V gene. The CDR3 here is CASSATPGLQETQYF. The CDR3 DNA reads as TGTGCCAGCAGCGCGACCCCGGGACTACAAGAGACCCAGTACTTC.

This clonotype was detected a few times. The chain links TRBV9 to TRBJ2-1; D gene unclear. Germline V gene data show CDR1 as SGDLS and CDR2 as YYNGEE. V was cut by 0 bases and J by 5 bases, with 6 bases left in between. The length of the CDR3 is 13 residues. CDR3 coding DNA: TGTGCCAGCAGCGTAGGGGCCAACAATGAGCAGTTCTTC. This sequence encodes CASSVGANNEQFF. The variable domain in full, with the rest retrieved from reference TRBV9 and TRBJ2-1, is DSGVTQTPKHLITATGQRVTLRCSPRSGDLSVYWYQQSLDQGLQFLIQYYNGEERAKGNILERFSAQQFPDLHSELNLSSLELGDSALYFCASSVGANNEQFFGPGTRLTVL.

The V call is TRBV7-2, the J call TRBJ1-4; 9 bases agree with TRBD1. Germline loops: CDR1 SGHTA, CDR2 FQGNSA. Trimming cost V 1 base and J 1 base; bases outside gene matches: 4. The CDR3 loop spans 17 amino acids. CDR3 sequence: CASSLVGTGRTNEKLFF. CDR3 bases: TGTGCCAGCAGCTTAGTGGGGACAGGGAGAACTAATGAAAAACTGTTTTTT. Looking up the rest from reference TRBV7-2 and TRBJ1-4 gives the full variable domain: GAGVSQSPSNKVTEKGKDVELRCDPISGHTALYWYRQSLGQGLEFLIYFQGNSAPDKSGLPSDRFSAERTGGSVSTLTIQRTQQEDSAVYLCASSLVGTGRTNEKLFFGSGTQLSVL.

This clonotype was counted between two and nine times. The J gene is TRBJ2-1, the V gene TRBV29-1; a possible D gene is TRBD2 (6 bases). Germline CDR1 is SQVTM and CDR2 is ANQGSEA. The V end was cut by 4 bases, the J end by 8 bases, with 15 bases between. The CDR3 runs 13 residues. The CDR3 spells CSVAGLRVDEQFF. CDR3 sequence (DNA): TGCAGCGTTGCGGGACTCCGAGTAGATGAGCAGTTCTTC.

The chain carries TRBV3-1 and TRBJ1-5; a possible D gene is TRBD1 (5 bases). The CDR3 runs to 13 residues. CDR1 and CDR2 from the germline V gene are LGHDT and YNNKEL (reference sequence). Trimming took off 4 bases at V and 7 bases at J, with 11 bases between the two ends. Here the CDR3 DNA reads TGTGCCAGCAGCCGGGGGGGAGCCCAGCCCCAGCATTTT. Protein: CASSRGGAQPQHF.

This chain links TRBV5-1 with TRBJ2-3; either TRBD1 or TRBD2 may supply D (7 bases each). V shed 4 bases and J shed 3 bases, with 15 bases lying between them. Germline CDR1 is SGHRS and CDR2 is YFSETQ. This CDR3 has 15 residues. The CDR3, as DNA: TGCGCCAGCAGCCCAGGGGGGGCAGTTACAGATACGCAGTATTTT. Translation: CASSPGGAVTDTQYF.

This clonotype was found a few times. The CDR3 reads CSVEGNGVEQYF. The CDR3 DNA sequence: TGCAGCGTTGAAGGGAATGGGGTCGAGCAGTACTTC. The rearrangement links TRBV29-1 to TRBJ2-7; unclear D gene. Germline CDR1 SQVTM, CDR2 ANQGSEA. V lost 1 base to trimming and J lost 6 bases, with 10 bases between them. CDR3 length: 12 amino acids.

The chain joins TRBV11-2 to TRBJ2-7, with a possible D match to TRBD1 (5 bases). V gave up 3 bases and J gave up 6 bases, with 12 bases separating them. Germline CDR1 is SGHAT and CDR2 is FQNNGV. The CDR3 totals 13 residues. The DNA for the CDR3 is TGTGCCAGCAGCTTGGCAGGGATCGGCGAGCAGTACTTC. The encoded protein is CASSLAGIGEQYF.

This chain links TRBV20-1 with TRBJ2-7; 10 bases agree with TRBD2. The germline V gene encodes CDR1 DFQATT and CDR2 SNEGSKA (reference sequence). The CDR3 sequence is 14 residues long. Germline trimming cut 2 bases from V and 8 bases from J; bases unmatched to any gene: 9. The CDR3 sequence is CSARTASGGTKQYF. The CDR3 DNA reads TGCAGTGCTAGAACGGCTAGCGGGGGTACGAAGCAGTACTTC.

This clonotype has more than one count but fewer than ten. Here the CDR3 reads CASIPGGGYGYTF. The CDR3 DNA is TGTGCCAGCATCCCAGGCGGGGGATATGGCTACACCTTC. The chain carries TRBV28 and TRBJ1-2, with D possibly matching TRBD1 (5 bases). The CDR3 runs 13 residues. V gave up 7 bases and J gave up 5 bases, with 14 bases separating them. Germline V gene sequence: CDR1 MDHEN, CDR2 SYDVKM.